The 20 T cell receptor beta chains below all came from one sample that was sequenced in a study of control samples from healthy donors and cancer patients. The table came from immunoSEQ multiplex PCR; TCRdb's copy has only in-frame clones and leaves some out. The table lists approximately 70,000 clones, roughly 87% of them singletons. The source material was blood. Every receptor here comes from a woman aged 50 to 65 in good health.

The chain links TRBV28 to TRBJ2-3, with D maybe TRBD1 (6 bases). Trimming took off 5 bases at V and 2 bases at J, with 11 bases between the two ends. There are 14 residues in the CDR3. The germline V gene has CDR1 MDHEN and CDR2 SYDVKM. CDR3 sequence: CASSQDRNTDTQYF. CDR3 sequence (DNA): TGTGCCAGCAGTCAGGACAGAAACACAGATACGCAGTATTTT.

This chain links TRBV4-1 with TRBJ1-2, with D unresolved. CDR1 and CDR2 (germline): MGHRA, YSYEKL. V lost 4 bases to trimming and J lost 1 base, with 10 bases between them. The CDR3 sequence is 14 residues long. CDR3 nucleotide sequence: TGCGCCAGCAGCCCCCTTGGGGATAACTATGGCTACACCTTC. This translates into CASSPLGDNYGYTF.

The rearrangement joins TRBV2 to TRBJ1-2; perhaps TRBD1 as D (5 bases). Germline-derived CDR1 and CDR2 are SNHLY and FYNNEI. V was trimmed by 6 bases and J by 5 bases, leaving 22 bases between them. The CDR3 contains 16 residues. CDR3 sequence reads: CASSGPGTRGGYGYTF. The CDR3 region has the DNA TGTGCCAGCAGCGGTCCCGGGACCCGGGGGGGATATGGCTACACCTTC.

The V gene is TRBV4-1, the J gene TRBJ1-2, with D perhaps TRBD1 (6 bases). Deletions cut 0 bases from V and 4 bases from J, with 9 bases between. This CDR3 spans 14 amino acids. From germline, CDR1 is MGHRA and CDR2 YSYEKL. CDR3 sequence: CASSQDQGPYGYTF. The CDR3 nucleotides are TGCGCCAGCAGCCAAGATCAGGGGCCCTATGGCTACACCTTC.

CDR3: CASRRQGAYEQYF. DNA of the CDR3: TGTGCCAGCAGGCGACAGGGAGCCTACGAGCAGTACTTC. This sequence joins TRBV27 and TRBJ2-7; TRBD1 agrees at 7 bases. J was trimmed by 2 bases and V by 6 bases; bases with no gene match: 4. CDR1 is MNHEY, CDR2 SMNVEV, per germline (reference sequence). There are 13 residues in the CDR3.

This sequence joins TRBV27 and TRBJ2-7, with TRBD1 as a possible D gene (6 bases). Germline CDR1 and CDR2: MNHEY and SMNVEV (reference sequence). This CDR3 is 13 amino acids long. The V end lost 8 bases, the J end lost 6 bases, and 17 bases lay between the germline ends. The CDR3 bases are TGTGCCAGCGGATTCCATTTAGGGGGCGAGCAGTACTTC. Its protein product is CASGFHLGGEQYF.

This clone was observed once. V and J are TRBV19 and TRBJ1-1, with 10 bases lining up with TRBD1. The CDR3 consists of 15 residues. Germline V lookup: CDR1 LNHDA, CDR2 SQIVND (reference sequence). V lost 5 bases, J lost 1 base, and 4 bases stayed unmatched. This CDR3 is CASSPDRGRNTEAFF. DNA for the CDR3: TGTGCCAGTAGTCCCGACAGGGGGCGGAACACTGAAGCTTTCTTT. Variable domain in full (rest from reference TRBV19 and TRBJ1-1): DGGITQSPKYLFRKEGQNVTLSCEQNLNHDAMYWYRQDPGQGLRLIYYSQIVNDFQKGDIAEGYSVSREKKESFPLTVTSAQKNPTAFYLCASSPDRGRNTEAFFGQGTRLTVV.

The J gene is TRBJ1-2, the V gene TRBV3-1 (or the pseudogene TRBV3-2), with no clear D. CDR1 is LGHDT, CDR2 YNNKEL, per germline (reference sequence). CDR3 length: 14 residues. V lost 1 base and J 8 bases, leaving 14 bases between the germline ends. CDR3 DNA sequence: TGTGCCAGCAGCCAAGTGAACGGGAAGAGAGGCTACACCTTC. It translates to CASSQVNGKRGYTF.

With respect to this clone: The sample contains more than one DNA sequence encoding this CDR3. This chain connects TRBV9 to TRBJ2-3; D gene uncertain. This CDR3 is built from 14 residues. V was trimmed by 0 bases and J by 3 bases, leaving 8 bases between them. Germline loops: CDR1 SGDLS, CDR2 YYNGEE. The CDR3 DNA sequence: TGTGCCAGCAGCGTAGTTAGCTCAACAGATACGCAGTATTTT. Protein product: CASSVVSSTDTQYF.

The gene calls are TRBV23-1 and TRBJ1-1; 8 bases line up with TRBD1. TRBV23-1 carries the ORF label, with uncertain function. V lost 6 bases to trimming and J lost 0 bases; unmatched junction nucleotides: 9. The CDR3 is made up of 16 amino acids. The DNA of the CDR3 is TGCGCCAGCAGCCCCGGACAGGGTCATCTGAACACTGAAGCTTTCTTT. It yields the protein CASSPGQGHLNTEAFF.

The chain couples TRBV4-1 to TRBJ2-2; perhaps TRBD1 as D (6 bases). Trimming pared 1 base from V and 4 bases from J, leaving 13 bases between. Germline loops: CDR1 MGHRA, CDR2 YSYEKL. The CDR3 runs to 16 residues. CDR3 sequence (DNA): TGCGCCAGCAGCCAAGTTTCTGGACAGATCACCGGGGAGCTGTTTTTT. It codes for CASSQVSGQITGELFF.

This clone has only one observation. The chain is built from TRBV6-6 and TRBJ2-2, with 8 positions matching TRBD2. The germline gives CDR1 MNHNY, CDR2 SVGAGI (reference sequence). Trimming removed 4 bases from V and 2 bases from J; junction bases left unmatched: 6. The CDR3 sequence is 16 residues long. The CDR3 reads CASSFLSGINTGELFF. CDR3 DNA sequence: TGTGCCAGCAGTTTTCTTAGCGGGATAAACACCGGGGAGCTGTTTTTT.

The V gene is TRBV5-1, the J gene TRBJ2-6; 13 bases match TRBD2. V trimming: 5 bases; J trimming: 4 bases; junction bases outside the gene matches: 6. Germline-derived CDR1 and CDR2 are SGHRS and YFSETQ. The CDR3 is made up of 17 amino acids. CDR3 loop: CASRPLAGGRGANVLTF. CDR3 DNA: TGCGCCAGCAGACCACTAGCGGGAGGGCGGGGGGCCAACGTCCTGACTTTC.

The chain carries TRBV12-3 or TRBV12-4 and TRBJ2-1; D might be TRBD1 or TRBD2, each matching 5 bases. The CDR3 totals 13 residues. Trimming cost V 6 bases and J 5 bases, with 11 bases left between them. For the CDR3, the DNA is TGTGCCAGCAGAGGGGACGGACACAATGAGCAGTTCTTC. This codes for CASRGDGHNEQFF.

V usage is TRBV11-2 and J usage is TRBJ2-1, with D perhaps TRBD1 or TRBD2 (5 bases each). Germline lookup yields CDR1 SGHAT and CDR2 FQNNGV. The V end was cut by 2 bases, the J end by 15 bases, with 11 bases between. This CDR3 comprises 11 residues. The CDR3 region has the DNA TGTGCCAGCAGCTTAAGGGGACGGGGGTTCTTC. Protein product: CASSLRGRGFF.

Here the CDR3 reads CASSDPGTGPSNQPQHF. The CDR3 DNA reads TGTGCCAGCAGTGACCCCGGGACAGGGCCAAGCAATCAGCCCCAGCATTTT. The V and J genes are TRBV6-4 and TRBJ1-5; TRBD1 agrees at 9 bases. V lost 2 bases to trimming and J lost 1 base; unmatched junction nucleotides: 6. In germline, CDR1 is MRHNA, CDR2 SNTAGT. There are 17 residues in the CDR3.

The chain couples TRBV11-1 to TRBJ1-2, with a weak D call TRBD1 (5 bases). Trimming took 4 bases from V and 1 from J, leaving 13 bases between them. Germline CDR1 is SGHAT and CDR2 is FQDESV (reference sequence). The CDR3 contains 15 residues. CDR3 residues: CASSSRERGNYGYTF. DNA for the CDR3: TGTGCCAGCAGCTCCAGGGAACGGGGTAACTATGGCTACACCTTC.

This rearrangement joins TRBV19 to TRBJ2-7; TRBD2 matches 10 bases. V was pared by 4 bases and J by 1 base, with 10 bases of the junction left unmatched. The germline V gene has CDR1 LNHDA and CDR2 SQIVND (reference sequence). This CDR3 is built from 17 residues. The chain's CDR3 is CASSTPEREGRSYEQYF. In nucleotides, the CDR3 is TGTGCCAGTAGTACCCCGGAGCGGGAGGGCCGGTCCTACGAGCAGTACTTC. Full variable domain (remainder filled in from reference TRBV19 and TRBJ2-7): DGGITQSPKYLFRKEGQNVTLSCEQNLNHDAMYWYRQDPGQGLRLIYYSQIVNDFQKGDIAEGYSVSREKKESFPLTVTSAQKNPTAFYLCASSTPEREGRSYEQYFGPGTRLTVT.

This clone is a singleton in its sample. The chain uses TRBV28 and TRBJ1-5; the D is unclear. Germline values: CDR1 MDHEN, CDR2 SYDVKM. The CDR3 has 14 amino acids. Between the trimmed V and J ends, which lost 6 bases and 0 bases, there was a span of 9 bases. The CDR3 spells CASSLRYSNQPQHF. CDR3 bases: TGTGCCAGCAGCCTTAGATATAGCAATCAGCCCCAGCATTTT.

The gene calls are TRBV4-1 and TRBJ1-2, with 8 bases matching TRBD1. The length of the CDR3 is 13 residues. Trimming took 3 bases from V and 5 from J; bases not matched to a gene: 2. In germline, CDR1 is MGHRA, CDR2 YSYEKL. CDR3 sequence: CASSQDRVYGYTF. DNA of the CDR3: TGCGCCAGCAGCCAGGACAGGGTGTATGGCTACACCTTC.